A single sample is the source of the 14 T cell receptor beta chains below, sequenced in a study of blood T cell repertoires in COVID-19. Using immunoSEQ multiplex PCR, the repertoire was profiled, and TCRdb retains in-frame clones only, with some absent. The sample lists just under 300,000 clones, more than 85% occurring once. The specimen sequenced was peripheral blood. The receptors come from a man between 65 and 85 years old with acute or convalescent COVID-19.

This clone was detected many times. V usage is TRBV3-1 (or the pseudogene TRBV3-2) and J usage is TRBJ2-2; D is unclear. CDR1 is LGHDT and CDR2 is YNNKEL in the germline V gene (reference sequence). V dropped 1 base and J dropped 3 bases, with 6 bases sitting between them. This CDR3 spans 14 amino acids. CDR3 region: CASSQAPDTGELFF. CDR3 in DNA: TGTGCCAGCAGCCAAGCGCCAGACACCGGGGAGCTGTTTTTT.

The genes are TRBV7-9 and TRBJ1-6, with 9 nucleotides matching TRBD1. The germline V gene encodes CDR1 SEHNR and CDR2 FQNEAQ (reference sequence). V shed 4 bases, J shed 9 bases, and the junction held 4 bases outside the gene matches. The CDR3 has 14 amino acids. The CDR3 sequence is CASSSPGQGSPLHF. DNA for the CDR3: TGTGCCAGCAGCTCCCCGGGACAGGGTTCACCCCTCCACTTT.

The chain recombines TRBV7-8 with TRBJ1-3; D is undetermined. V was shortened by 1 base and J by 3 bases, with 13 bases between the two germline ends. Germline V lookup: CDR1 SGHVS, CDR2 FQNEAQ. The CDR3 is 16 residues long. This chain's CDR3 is CASSLVSSRHGNTIYF. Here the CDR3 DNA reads TGTGCCAGCAGCTTAGTCTCCAGCAGGCATGGAAACACCATATATTTT.

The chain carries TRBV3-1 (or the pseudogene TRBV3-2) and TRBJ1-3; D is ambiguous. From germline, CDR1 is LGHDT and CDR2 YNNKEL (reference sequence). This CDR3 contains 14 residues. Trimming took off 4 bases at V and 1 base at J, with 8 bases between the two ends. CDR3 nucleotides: TGTGCCAGCAGCCCTACAGTGTCTGGAAACACCATATATTTT. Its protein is CASSPTVSGNTIYF.

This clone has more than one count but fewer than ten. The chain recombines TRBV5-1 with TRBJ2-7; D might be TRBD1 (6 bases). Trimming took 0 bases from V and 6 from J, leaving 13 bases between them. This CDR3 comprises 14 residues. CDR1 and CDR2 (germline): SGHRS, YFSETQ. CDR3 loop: CASSLDQGLAEQYF. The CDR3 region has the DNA TGCGCCAGCAGCTTGGACCAGGGGTTAGCCGAGCAGTACTTC.

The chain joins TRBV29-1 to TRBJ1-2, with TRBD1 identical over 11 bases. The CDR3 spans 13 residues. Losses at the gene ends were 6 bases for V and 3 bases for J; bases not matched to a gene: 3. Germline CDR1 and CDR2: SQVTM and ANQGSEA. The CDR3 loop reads CSVGQGADYGYTF. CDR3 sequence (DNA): TGCAGCGTCGGACAGGGGGCCGACTATGGCTACACCTTC.

CDR3 protein: CASSFSGLAGENEQFF. In DNA form, the CDR3 reads TGTGCCAGCAGTTTTTCGGGACTAGCGGGAGAGAATGAGCAGTTCTTC. This rearrangement joins TRBV28 to TRBJ2-1; 14 nucleotides match TRBD2. Per the germline V gene, CDR1 is MDHEN and CDR2 is SYDVKM. V trimming: 3 bases; J trimming: 7 bases; junction bases outside the gene matches: 5. This CDR3 spans 16 amino acids. Together with reference TRBV28 and TRBJ2-1, the CDR3 gives the full variable domain: DVKVTQSSRYLVKRTGEKVFLECVQDMDHENMFWYRQDPGLGLRLIYFSYDVKMKEKGDIPEGYSVSREKKERFSLILESASTNQTSMYLCASSFSGLAGENEQFFGPGTRLTVL.

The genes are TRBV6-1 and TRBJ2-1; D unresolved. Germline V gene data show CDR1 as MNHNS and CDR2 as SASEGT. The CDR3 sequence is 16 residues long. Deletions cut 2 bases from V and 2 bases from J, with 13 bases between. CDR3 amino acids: CASSEKHYLPYNEQFF. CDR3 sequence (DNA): TGTGCCAGCAGTGAAAAGCACTATCTTCCCTACAATGAGCAGTTCTTC.

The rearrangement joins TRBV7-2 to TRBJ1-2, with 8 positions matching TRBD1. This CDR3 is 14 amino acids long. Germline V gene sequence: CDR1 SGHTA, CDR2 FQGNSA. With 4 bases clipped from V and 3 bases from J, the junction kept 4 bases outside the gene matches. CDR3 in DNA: TGTGCCAGCAGCTCCGGGACAGGAGACTATGGCTACACCTTC. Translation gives CASSSGTGDYGYTF.

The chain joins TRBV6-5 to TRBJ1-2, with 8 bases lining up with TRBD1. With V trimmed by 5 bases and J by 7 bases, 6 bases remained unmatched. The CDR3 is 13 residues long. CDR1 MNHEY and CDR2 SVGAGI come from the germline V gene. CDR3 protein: CASSLDRVAGYTF. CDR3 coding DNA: TGTGCCAGCAGTCTGGACAGGGTAGCTGGCTACACCTTC.

For the CDR3, the DNA is TGTGCCAGTAGAAACTTCGGGACAACCAATCAGCCCCAGCATTTT. It codes for CASRNFGTTNQPQHF. The chain recombines TRBV19 with TRBJ1-5, with D tentatively TRBD1 (6 bases). The CDR3 consists of 15 residues. CDR1 and CDR2 (germline): LNHDA, SQIVND (reference sequence). With 6 bases removed from V and 3 bases from J, the gap between germline ends came to 15 bases.

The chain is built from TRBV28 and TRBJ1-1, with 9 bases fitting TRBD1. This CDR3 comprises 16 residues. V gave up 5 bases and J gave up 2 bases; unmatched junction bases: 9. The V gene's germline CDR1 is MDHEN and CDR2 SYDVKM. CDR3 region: CASSLRTGAGNTEAFF. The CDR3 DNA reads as TGTGCCAGCAGTCTGAGGACAGGGGCCGGCAACACTGAAGCTTTCTTT.

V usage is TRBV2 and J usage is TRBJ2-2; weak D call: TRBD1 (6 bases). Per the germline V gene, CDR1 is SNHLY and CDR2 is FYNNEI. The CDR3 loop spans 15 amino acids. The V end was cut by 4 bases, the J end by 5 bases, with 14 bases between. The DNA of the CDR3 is TGTGCCAGCAGTGCCGGGACATTGTTTACCGGGGAGCTGTTTTTT. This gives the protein CASSAGTLFTGELFF.

In DNA form, the CDR3 reads TGTGCCAGCAGTCCTTCGGCGGGAGGAAACTACAATGAGCAGTTCTTC. Translating gives CASSPSAGGNYNEQFF. This chain connects TRBV28 to TRBJ2-1; 8 nucleotides match TRBD2. V lost 5 bases, J lost 3 bases, and 9 bases stayed unmatched. The CDR3 totals 16 residues. Germline CDR1 is MDHEN and CDR2 is SYDVKM.